This is a list of T cell receptor beta chains from one sample in a study of Graves' ophthalmopathy and Graves' hyperthyroidism. TCRdb re-analysed the multiplex PCR reads in MiXCR, keeping a single row per CDR3 protein. The data contain around 520,000 distinct CDR3 sequences, about two fifths of them seen just once; the ten biggest clones take up roughly 4%. The sample taken for sequencing was peripheral blood or thyroid tissue (not recorded which). These receptors originate from an adult man with Graves' hyperthyroidism. Each CDR3 is given with its conserved first and last residue. A D gene is named only where the DNA matches it firmly. The listing skips clone size in some rows; elsewhere it reads once, few, many or a size class.

TRBD2	TRBV12-3/TRBV12-4	-	TRBJ2-2	CASCEASGVKELFF	TGTGCCAGCTGCGAGGCGAGCGGGGTAAAGGAGCTGTTTTTT
-	TRBV4-1	few	TRBJ1-1	CASSQDLREATEAFF	TGCGCCAGCAGCCAAGATTTGAGAGAGGCCACTGAAGCTTTCTTT
-	TRBV5-1	-	TRBJ1-1	CASSSLGFSSVTEAFF	TGCGCCAGCAGCTCCCTAGGGTTCTCCAGCGTCACTGAAGCTTTCTTT
-	TRBV7-9	many	TRBJ1-1	CASSLGSTLPFF	TGTGCCAGCAGCCTCGGGTCTACTTTGCCTTTCTTT
-	TRBV12-3/TRBV12-4	many	TRBJ1-1	CASSLARQYEAFF	TGTGCCAGCAGTTTAGCGCGACAGTATGAAGCTTTCTTT
TRBD2	TRBV20-1	-	TRBJ2-3	CSARLAENTDTQYF	TGCAGTGCTAGACTAGCGGAGAACACAGATACGCAGTATTTT
-	TRBV10-3	many	TRBJ2-7	CAISSRAYEQYF	TGTGCCATCAGCTCGAGAGCCTACGAGCAGTACTTC
TRBD1	TRBV2	few	TRBJ1-6	CASINISPGGMGNSPLHF	TGTGCCAGCATTAACATTTCGCCAGGGGGAATGGGTAATTCACCCCTCCACTTT
-	TRBV12-3/TRBV12-4	-	TRBJ1-1	CASRATSGGNTEAFF	TGTGCCAGCAGGGCCACTAGCGGGGGGAACACTGAAGCTTTCTTT
-	TRBV2	many	TRBJ2-7	CASSDRLVRGYEQYF	TGTGCCAGCAGTGACCGACTAGTTCGGGGGTACGAGCAGTACTTC
TRBD2	TRBV24-1	many	TRBJ2-2	CATSDLRTSGGPVSTGELFF	TGTGCCACCAGTGATTTGAGGACTAGCGGAGGCCCTGTCAGCACCGGGGAGCTGTTTTTT
-	TRBV10-3	many	TRBJ1-6	CAISDQTSNSPLHF	TGTGCCATCAGTGATCAAACGTCTAATTCACCCCTCCACTTT
-	TRBV7-9	-	TRBJ2-7	CASSLGGGAGYNEQYF	TGTGCCAGCAGCTTAGGTGGTGGGGCCGGGTACAATGAGCAGTACTTC
-	TRBV7-6	many	TRBJ2-7	CASSLGVSYEQYF	TGTGCCAGCAGCTTGGGGGTCTCCTACGAGCAGTACTTC
TRBD2	TRBV2	many	TRBJ2-7	CASSLSLAGLSYEQYF	TGTGCCAGCAGTCTATCCCTAGCGGGTCTCTCCTACGAGCAGTACTTC
-	TRBV29-1	once	TRBJ1-4	CSVEGGDEKLFF	TGCAGCGTTGAAGGTGGGGACGAAAAACTGTTTTTT
TRBD2	TRBV24-1	-	TRBJ2-2	CATSDLKGLAHEQFF	TGTGCCACCAGTGATTTGAAGGGACTAGCCCATGAGCAGTTTTTT
-	TRBV20-1	-	TRBJ2-7	CSARDRISCVQYF	TGCAGTGCTAGAGATCGGATCTCCTGCGTGCAGTACTTC
-	TRBV18	-	TRBJ2-5	CASSPYTGQETQYF	TGTGCCAGCTCACCCTATACAGGGCAAGAGACCCAGTACTTC
TRBD1	TRBV10-1	-	TRBJ1-3	CASSEPGQGAGNTIYF	TGCGCCAGCAGTGAGCCCGGACAGGGGGCTGGAAACACCATATATTTT
-	TRBV28	few	TRBJ2-5	CASSPLGGNGETQYF	TGTGCCAGCAGTCCCTTGGGGGGCAACGGAGAGACCCAGTACTTC
-	TRBV2	-	TRBJ2-7	CASSVLEQYF	TGTGCCAGCAGTGTCCTGGAGCAGTACTTC
-	TRBV20-1	many	TRBJ1-2	CSARDLGSYGYTF	TGCAGTGCTAGAGACCTAGGGAGCTATGGCTACACCTTC
TRBD2	TRBV7-9	few	TRBJ2-1	CASSYGLAGANEQFF	TGTGCCAGCAGCTACGGGCTAGCGGGAGCCAATGAGCAGTTCTTC
-	TRBV10-3	-	TRBJ2-7	CAITPDRDYEQYF	TGTGCCATCACCCCGGACAGAGACTACGAGCAGTACTTC
-	TRBV20-1	few	TRBJ2-3	CSARGTAVSTDTQYF	TGCAGTGCTAGGGGCACAGCGGTTAGCACAGATACGCAGTATTTT
TRBD1	TRBV28	-	TRBJ1-2	CASVVTGNYGYTF	TGCGCCAGCGTGGTGACAGGGAACTATGGCTACACCTTC
-	TRBV12-3/TRBV12-4	few	TRBJ1-1	CASSLGAGRRTEAFF	TGTGCCAGCAGTTTGGGAGCGGGGAGGAGGACTGAAGCTTTCTTT
-	TRBV7-9	few	TRBJ2-7	CASSAIRRGNEQYF	TGTGCCAGCAGCGCCATCCGTCGGGGTAATGAGCAGTACTTC
-	TRBV12-3/TRBV12-4	-	TRBJ2-7	CASSSDFPYEQYF	TGTGCCAGCAGTTCCGACTTTCCCTACGAGCAGTACTTC
-	TRBV15	-	TRBJ2-3	CATSRGEGDTQYF	TGTGCCACCAGCAGAGGGGAAGGAGATACGCAGTATTTT
-	TRBV2	many	TRBJ2-5	CASRQEETQYF	TGTGCCAGCAGGCAAGAAGAGACCCAGTACTTC
-	TRBV5-5	many	TRBJ2-5	CASSLVTRRETQYF	TGTGCCAGCAGCTTGGTAACCCGAAGGGAGACCCAGTACTTC
TRBD1	TRBV7-9	-	TRBJ2-7	CASSFRDRQGWEQYF	TGTGCCAGCAGCTTCCGGGACAGACAGGGGTGGGAGCAGTACTTC
TRBD2	TRBV10-3	few	TRBJ2-2	CAISESGVGELFF	TGTGCCATCAGTGAGAGCGGGGTCGGGGAGCTGTTTTTT
TRBD1	TRBV2	-	TRBJ2-6	CASRTGRSGANVLTF	TGTGCCAGCCGGACAGGGAGGTCTGGGGCCAACGTCCTGACTTTC
-	TRBV29-1	many	TRBJ1-3	CSVGQSSGNTIYF	TGCAGCGTTGGACAGAGCTCTGGAAACACCATATATTTT
TRBD2	TRBV9	many	TRBJ2-5	CASSPRLAGSQETQYF	TGTGCCAGCAGCCCGAGACTAGCGGGATCCCAAGAGACCCAGTACTTC
TRBD1	TRBV19	few	TRBJ1-5	CASSTGTGGNQPQHF	TGTGCCAGTAGTACCGGGACAGGAGGCAATCAGCCCCAGCATTTT
-	TRBV7-9	many	TRBJ1-2	CASSSQARQHYGYTF	TGTGCCAGCAGCTCACAAGCCCGACAGCACTATGGCTACACCTTC
TRBD1	TRBV2	few	TRBJ2-7	CANREGPGGIGLIYEQYF	TGTGCCAACAGGGAAGGGCCAGGGGGTATCGGCCTGATCTACGAGCAGTACTTC
-	TRBV5-1	-	TRBJ1-6	CASSLLARAVSPLHF	TGCGCCAGCAGCCTCCTGGCCAGGGCAGTTTCACCCCTCCACTTT
-	TRBV6-6	-	TRBJ2-2	CASTGLGRGMNTGELFF	TGTGCCAGCACCGGCCTAGGCCGGGGGATGAACACCGGGGAGCTGTTTTTT
-	TRBV6-5	many	TRBJ2-6	CASSYMVSGANVLTF	TGTGCCAGCAGTTACATGGTCTCTGGGGCCAACGTCCTGACTTTC
TRBD1	TRBV7-9	-	TRBJ2-5	CASSFGGGQGGETQYF	TGTGCCAGCAGCTTCGGTGGAGGACAGGGGGGGGAGACCCAGTACTTC
-	TRBV12-3/TRBV12-4	many	TRBJ1-1	CASSLGAVLKGNTEAFF	TGTGCCAGCAGTTTAGGGGCGGTCCTTAAGGGGAACACTGAAGCTTTCTTT
-	TRBV5-1	many	TRBJ2-6	CASSRSTSSGPGANVLTF	TGCGCCAGCAGCCGCTCAACCTCATCAGGGCCTGGGGCCAACGTCCTGACTTTC
-	TRBV29-1	-	TRBJ1-6	CSAIDRTYNSPLHF	TGCAGCGCAATCGACCGAACCTATAATTCACCCCTCCACTTT
TRBD2	TRBV7-9	once	TRBJ2-5	CASGVTSGGAETQYF	TGTGCCAGCGGCGTTACTAGCGGGGGCGCGGAGACCCAGTACTTC
-	TRBV29-1	many	TRBJ1-1	CSVVFVRTEAFF	TGCAGCGTTGTGTTTGTGCGGACTGAAGCTTTCTTT
TRBD1	TRBV5-5	few	TRBJ2-7	CAGTSGQGTYEQYF	TGTGCCGGGACTTCGGGACAGGGCACCTACGAGCAGTACTTC
TRBD1	TRBV29-1	-	TRBJ2-7	CSGEQGFEQYF	TGCAGCGGGGAACAGGGGTTCGAGCAGTACTTC
TRBD1	TRBV29-1	-	TRBJ1-2	CSGTTTGGASYGYTF	TGCAGCGGAACCACGACAGGGGGCGCTTCCTATGGCTACACCTTC
-	TRBV3-1	few	TRBJ2-5	CASSQDTATYQETQYF	TGTGCCAGCAGCCAAGATACTGCGACGTACCAAGAGACCCAGTACTTC
-	TRBV5-1	many	TRBJ1-4	CASSLGGVFEKLFF	TGCGCCAGCAGCTTGGGAGGGGTTTTTGAAAAACTGTTTTTT
-	TRBV6-2/TRBV6-3	-	TRBJ1-6	CASRSPPGPLHF	TGTGCCAGCAGAAGTCCCCCAGGACCCCTCCACTTT
TRBD2	TRBV20-1	-	TRBJ2-5	CSAISGNPTDTQYF	TGCAGTGCTATTAGCGGGAATCCCACAGATACGCAGTACTTC
TRBD1	TRBV29-1	-	TRBJ2-7	CSAMTGESYEQYF	TGCAGCGCAATGACAGGGGAGTCCTACGAGCAGTACTTC
-	TRBV29-1	-	TRBJ1-2	CSSQGTGIDGYTF	TGCAGCTCCCAAGGAACAGGGATTGATGGCTACACCTTC